This TCR beta chain stems from a study of beta chain features in type 1 diabetes. This clone was seen more than once but under ten times. Since all of the isolated RNA was reverse transcribed, expressed TCRB transcripts were what got sequenced. Here immunoSEQ multiplex PCR was the method, and the copy in TCRdb shows in-frame clones only, minus some. Among about 330,000 clones, roughly 11% were seen once, and the ten largest hold approximately 0.016%. Sequenced material: naive CD4+ T cells from blood. This TCR was recovered from a woman aged 25 to 45 in good health.

CDR3 residues: CASSLDSGRLSNEQFF. For the CDR3, the DNA is TGCGCCAGCAGCTTGGATAGCGGGAGATTATCCAATGAGCAGTTCTTC. The chain recombines TRBV5-1 with TRBJ2-1; TRBD2 matches at 9 bases. CDR3 length: 16 residues. V lost 0 bases and J lost 6; bases outside the gene matches: 7. The germline V gene encodes CDR1 SGHRS and CDR2 YFSETQ.